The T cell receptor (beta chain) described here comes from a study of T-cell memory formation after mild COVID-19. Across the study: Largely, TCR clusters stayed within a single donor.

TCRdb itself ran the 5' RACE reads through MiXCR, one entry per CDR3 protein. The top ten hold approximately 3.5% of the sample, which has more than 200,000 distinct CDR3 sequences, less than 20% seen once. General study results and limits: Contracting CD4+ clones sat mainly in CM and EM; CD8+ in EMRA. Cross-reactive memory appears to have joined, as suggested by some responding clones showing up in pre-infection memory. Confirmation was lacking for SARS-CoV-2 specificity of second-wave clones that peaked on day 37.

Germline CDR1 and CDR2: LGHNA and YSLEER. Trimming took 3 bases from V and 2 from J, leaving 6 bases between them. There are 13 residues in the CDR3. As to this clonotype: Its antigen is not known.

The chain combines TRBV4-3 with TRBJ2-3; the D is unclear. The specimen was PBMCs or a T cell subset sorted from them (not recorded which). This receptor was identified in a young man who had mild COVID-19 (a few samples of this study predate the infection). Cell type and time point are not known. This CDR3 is CASSQGFTDTQYF. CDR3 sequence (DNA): TGCGCCAGCAGCCAGGGCTTCACAGATACGCAGTATTTT.